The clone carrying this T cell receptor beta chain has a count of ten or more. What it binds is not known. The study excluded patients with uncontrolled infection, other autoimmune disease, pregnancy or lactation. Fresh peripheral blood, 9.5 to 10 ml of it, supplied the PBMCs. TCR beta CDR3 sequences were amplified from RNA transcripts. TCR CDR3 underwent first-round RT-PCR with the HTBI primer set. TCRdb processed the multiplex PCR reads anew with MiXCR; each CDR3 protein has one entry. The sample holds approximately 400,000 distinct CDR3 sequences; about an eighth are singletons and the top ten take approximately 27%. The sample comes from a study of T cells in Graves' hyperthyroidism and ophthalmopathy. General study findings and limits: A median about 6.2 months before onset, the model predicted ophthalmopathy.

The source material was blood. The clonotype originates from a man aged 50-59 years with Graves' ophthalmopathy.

For the CDR3, the DNA is TGTGCCAGCAGCTTTGAAGGGGAGCTGTTTTTT. Protein product: CASSFEGELFF. The chain links TRBV13 to TRBJ2-2, with unresolved D. Germline V CDR1 and CDR2: PRHDT, FYEKMQ (reference sequence). This CDR3 is built from 11 residues. Trimming cost V 3 bases and J 8 bases, with 4 bases left between them.